This T cell receptor beta chain comes out of a study of spatial heterogeneity in lung cancer. Looking at the study overall: Sequence detection consistently recorded a greater number of beta-chain than alpha-chain sequences. Raw reads contained each unique TCR and UMI combination more than ten times on average. Study observations and caveats: Among blood samples, ubiquitous expanded tumor TCRs appeared more at resection than at follow-up.

Time point in this sample: sample taken at primary tumor resection. Sequencing was performed on whole RNA extracted from tumor and nontumor lung tissue, or from frozen PBMC, and the material was left unsorted. One entry per CDR3 protein results from TCRdb running MiXCR on the 5' RACE reads. The table includes some 40,000 distinct CDR3 sequences, 4% to 6% detected once. This clonotype has just a few counts. What it binds is not known. The CDR3 extends over 15 amino acids. Germline V gives CDR1 LGHNT, CDR2 FRNRAP. Trimming cost V 0 bases and J 5 bases; bases outside gene matches: 5. The sequence was collected from a female donor with early-stage non-small cell lung cancer. This rearrangement joins TRBV12-5 to TRBJ2-5; 8 bases align to TRBD1. Sequences were derived from PBMCs, sampled at surgery. CDR3 coding DNA: TGTGCTAGTGGTTTGGTGACAGGGGCGGACGAGACCCAGTACTTC. Protein: CASGLVTGADETQYF.